This T cell receptor beta chain appears in the sequencing data of a study of OX40 agonist ivuxolimab in advanced cancers. This clone was seen a few times. CDR3 length: 16 amino acids. In germline, CDR1 is SEHNR, CDR2 FQNEAQ (reference sequence). Germline trimming cut 2 bases from V and 8 bases from J; bases unmatched to any gene: 12. TCRdb keeps only in-frame clones here, not all; method: immunoSEQ multiplex PCR. This sample has approximately 6,000 clones, with 65% to 70% found just once. Sequences were derived from CD4+ or CD8+ T cells sorted from blood, sampled in a trial of the OX40 agonist ivuxolimab. The V call is TRBV7-9, the J call TRBJ2-1; 7 bases are shared with TRBD2. The receptor was derived from an adult with an advanced solid tumor such as melanoma, head and neck, liver or kidney cancer. CDR3 protein: CASSLRPGGVEDEQFF. In DNA form, the CDR3 reads TGTGCCAGCAGCTTAAGACCGGGAGGAGTTGAGGATGAGCAGTTCTTC.